The rows below give T cell receptor beta chains drawn from one sample of a study of response to subunit inactivated influenza vaccine. TCRdb fed the RT-PCR reads into MiXCR, producing one record per CDR3 protein. Found here are about 310,000 distinct CDR3 sequences, approximately 20% of them singletons; the top ten hold 9% to 12%. The sample here was PBMCs from blood, taken approximately 22 months after vaccination. These receptors were collected from a man aged 50 to 75 who received an inactivated influenza vaccine. Both conserved end residues are part of each CDR3. Fields, in order: clone size, J gene, D gene, V gene, CDR3 length, CDR3 protein, CDR3 DNA. D genes are given only for firm matches. Only some rows state a clone size, as once, few, many or a class for expanded clones.

>many|TRBJ1-2|TRBD1|TRBV11-2|17
CASSSRYRGRVNYGYTF
TGTGCCAGCAGCTCCCGGTACAGGGGGCGGGTTAACTATGGCTACACCTTC
>once|TRBJ2-5|TRBD2|TRBV2|19
CASSEALPGSGGTIETQYF
TGTGCCAGCAGTGAAGCCCTCCCGGGTAGCGGGGGGACGATTGAGACCCAGTACTTC
>.|TRBJ1-4|.|TRBV20-1|15
CSATSHRDLREKLFF
TGCAGTGCTACCAGCCACAGGGATCTTCGTGAAAAACTGTTTTTT
>.|TRBJ2-7|TRBD2|TRBV27|14
CASSTTSGIYEQYF
TGTGCCAGCAGTACAACTAGCGGGATCTACGAGCAGTACTTC
>.|TRBJ2-3|TRBD1|TRBV5-1|15
CASSSTGESTDTQYF
TGCGCCAGCAGCTCGACAGGGGAGAGCACAGATACGCAGTATTTT
>.|TRBJ2-3|.|TRBV12-3/TRBV12-4|17
CASSHYAGGGSTDTQYF
TGTGCCAGCAGTCACTACGCGGGTGGGGGGAGCACAGATACGCAGTATTTT
>many|TRBJ1-4|TRBD1|TRBV7-9|15
CASSPTGTGVEKLFF
TGTGCCAGCAGCCCGACCGGGACAGGGGTGGAAAAACTGTTTTTT
>few|TRBJ1-1|.|TRBV5-1|13
CASSAAGVTEAFF
TGCGCCAGCAGCGCGGCAGGGGTCACTGAAGCTTTCTTT
>many|TRBJ2-2|TRBD2|TRBV5-1|16
CASSLPGLANTGELFF
TGCGCCAGCAGCTTACCGGGACTAGCAAACACCGGGGAGCTGTTTTTT
>.|TRBJ1-1|.|TRBV5-6|14
CASSQGTTNTEAFF
TGTGCCAGCAGCCAAGGGACAACGAACACTGAAGCTTTCTTT
>.|TRBJ1-6|.|TRBV7-2|14
CASSPGGFDSPLHF
TGTGCCAGCAGCCCCGGAGGGTTTGATTCACCCCTCCACTTT
>few|TRBJ2-2|.|TRBV15|15
CATSSTPDSNGELFF
TGTGCCACCAGCAGTACACCGGACAGTAACGGGGAGCTGTTTTTT
>.|TRBJ2-4|.|TRBV9|14
CASSVGLAKNIQYF
TGTGCCAGCAGCGTCGGGCTAGCCAAAAACATTCAGTACTTC
>.|TRBJ1-2|.|TRBV29-1|13
CSVERQGVYGYTF
TGCAGCGTTGAAAGGCAGGGCGTCTATGGCTACACCTTC
>once|TRBJ1-2|.|TRBV11-2|11
CARTGSYGYTF
TGTGCCAGAACAGGGAGCTATGGCTACACCTTC
>.|TRBJ2-1|TRBD2|TRBV27|14
CASSDGTSPDEQFF
TGTGCCAGCAGTGACGGGACTAGCCCCGATGAGCAGTTCTTC
>many|TRBJ1-2|.|TRBV2|13
CASSPDINYGYTF
TGTGCCAGCAGTCCGGACATAAACTATGGCTACACCTTC
>many|TRBJ1-2|.|TRBV20-1|14
CSARDLRSSGGYTF
TGCAGTGCTAGAGATCTGAGGAGTTCCGGTGGCTACACCTTC
>few|TRBJ2-7|.|TRBV7-2|14
CASSPGTQSYEQYF
TGTGCCAGCAGCCCAGGGACTCAATCCTACGAGCAGTACTTC
>.|TRBJ1-2|.|TRBV6-1|13
CASGEIRSDGPTF
TGTGCCAGCGGGGAAATTCGATCCGACGGTCCCACCTTC
>few|TRBJ1-4|.|TRBV4-1|14
CASRETATNEKLFF
TGCGCCAGCAGGGAGACTGCAACTAATGAAAAACTGTTTTTT
>.|TRBJ2-1|TRBD2|TRBV28|16
CASRRTGLAGGLEQFF
TGTGCCAGCAGGAGAACAGGGCTAGCGGGAGGACTTGAGCAGTTCTTC
>.|TRBJ1-4|.|TRBV7-9|13
CASSFGASEKLFF
TGTGCCAGCAGCTTTGGGGCATCGGAAAAACTGTTTTTT
>few|TRBJ2-5|.|TRBV6-1|12
CASSQGQETQYF
TGTGCCAGCAGCCAGGGTCAAGAGACCCAGTACTTC
>few|TRBJ1-2|.|TRBV27|12
CASSYPDGRYTF
TGTGCCAGCAGTTACCCGGACGGGCGCTACACCTTC
>.|TRBJ1-1|.|TRBV29-1|13
CSVDSIAGVEAFF
TGCAGCGTTGACAGCATCGCTGGGGTTGAAGCTTTCTTT
>once|TRBJ1-6|.|TRBV30|16
CAWRKSTGIYNSPLHF
TGTGCCTGGAGGAAGTCCACAGGGATCTATAATTCACCCCTCCACTTT
>.|TRBJ1-2|.|TRBV7-9|11
CASSLSGSYTF
TGTGCCAGCAGCTTATCCGGGAGCTACACCTTC
>.|TRBJ2-7|TRBD2|TRBV4-1|15
CASSQVAGGPYEQYF
TGCGCCAGCAGCCAAGTAGCGGGAGGGCCTTACGAGCAGTACTTC
>few|TRBJ2-7|.|TRBV7-2|14
CASSLKQGAGEQYF
TGTGCCAGCAGCTTAAAACAGGGAGCCGGCGAGCAGTACTTC
>once|TRBJ1-2|.|TRBV6-2/TRBV6-3|11
CASSYRGVYTF
TGTGCCAGCAGTTACAGAGGAGTCTACACCTTC